This T cell receptor (beta chain) derives from a study of T cells in women clearing cervical HPV infection. The CDR3 consists of 16 residues. J lost 3 bases, V lost 4 bases, and 10 bases had no gene match. CDR1 is KGHSH, CDR2 LQKENI, per germline. As for this clone: The read comes to an end 3 residues before the CDR3 does, leaving the germline J gene to fill in the end.

Some clones are missing from TCRdb's copy, which holds only in-frame ones; the method was immunoSEQ multiplex PCR. This table holds roughly 19,000 clones. Sequencing was carried out using blood buffy coat. The chain is built from TRBV18 and TRBJ2-7, with TRBD1 matching over 9 bases. This TCR derives from a woman between 18 and 70 years old with a cervical HPV16 infection that either progressed to CIN3+ or cleared (not recorded which). CDR3: CASSLGTGQGLYEQYF. CDR3 DNA (partial): TGTGCCAGCTCACTGGGGACGGGACAGGGCCTCTACGAG.